This entry features one T cell receptor beta chain sequence. The antigen is not known. The data belong to a study of blood T cells in healthy people across ages. Overall study: Researchers report that template switching captured about one barcoded beta molecule per two T cells.

Broader study findings: With donor CMV status unknown, expanded clonotype changes were possibly confounded. PBMC samples, being unsorted, prevented any conclusive comparison of naive and antigen-experienced cells.

Donor samples were obtained from healthy Caucasian individuals from Russia, aged 6 to 90. A second roughly 7 to 12 cycle PCR used barcoded and J-beta primers. One entry per CDR3 protein, called by TCRdb with MiXCR from the 5' RACE reads. The table shows about a million distinct CDR3 sequences, with roughly 50% occurring only once. The CDR3 has 13 residues. V gave up 3 bases and J gave up 7 bases, with 12 bases separating them. Germline V gene data show CDR1 as SGHTA and CDR2 as FQGNSA. The receptor was isolated from a man under 40 in good health. Sequenced sample: blood. V gene TRBV7-2 combines with J gene TRBJ1-2; D is ambiguous. The CDR3 loop reads CASSLGMASGYTF. CDR3 DNA: TGTGCCAGCAGCTTGGGGATGGCAAGTGGCTACACCTTC.